This TCR beta chain was retrieved from a study of blood T cell repertoires in COVID-19. The V end lost 0 bases, the J end lost 5 bases, and 26 bases lay between the germline ends. CDR3 length: 20 residues. Living in 25 or so US areas, the participants were between roughly 18 and 95 years of age. Which cohort a participant joined came from the clinical history participants gave. In the original workflow: For nucleated cells, counts were estimated from reference gene primer amplification. Libraries were prepared by immunoSEQ multiplex PCR; TCRdb keeps only in-frame clonotypes and omits some of them. The V and J calls and the clone size are those of that table, but D and trimming were determined from the DNA. The sample has under 300,000 clones; roughly nine tenths are singletons.

The sequence was collected from a human donor in a cohort exposed to, infected with or recovered from COVID-19 (not recorded which). The donor label of this sample is uncertain. V gene TRBV23-1 combines with J gene TRBJ1-5; D is unresolved. TRBV23-1 is designated an ORF whose function remains uncertain. Material for sequencing was PBMCs or T cells enriched from blood (not recorded which). CDR3 protein: CASSQSWRGNLAQLHQPQHF. CDR3 sequence (DNA): TGCGCCAGCAGTCAATCCTGGAGAGGTAATCTGGCCCAACTTCATCAGCCCCAGCATTTT.